This T cell receptor beta chain was retrieved from a study of blood T cell repertoires in COVID-19. The assay was immunoSEQ multiplex PCR, and TCRdb's table has in-frame clones only and misses some. Here the sample spans 100,000 to 120,000 clones, roughly 80% being singletons. This CDR3 has 15 amino acids. Trimming left V 4 bases short and J 8 bases short, with 18 bases between. The germline gives CDR1 LGHNA, CDR2 YSLEER. The sample taken for sequencing was peripheral blood. The J gene is TRBJ2-1, the V gene TRBV4-3; weak D call: TRBD1 (6 bases). This sequence was found in an older woman with acute or convalescent COVID-19. CDR3 protein: CASSPSRRRGDEQFF. The CDR3 coding sequence is TGCGCCAGCAGCCCCAGTCGGCGCAGGGGCGATGAGCAGTTCTTC.